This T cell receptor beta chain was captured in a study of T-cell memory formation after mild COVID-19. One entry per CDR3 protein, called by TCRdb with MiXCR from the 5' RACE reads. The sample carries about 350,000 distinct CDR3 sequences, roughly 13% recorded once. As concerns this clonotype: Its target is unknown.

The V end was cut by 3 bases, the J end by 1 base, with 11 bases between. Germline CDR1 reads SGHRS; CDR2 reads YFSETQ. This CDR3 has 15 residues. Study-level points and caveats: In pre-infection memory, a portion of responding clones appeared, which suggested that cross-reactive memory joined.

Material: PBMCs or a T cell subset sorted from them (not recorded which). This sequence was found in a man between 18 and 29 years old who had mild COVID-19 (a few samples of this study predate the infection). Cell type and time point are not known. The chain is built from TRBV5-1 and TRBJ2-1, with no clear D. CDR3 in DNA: TGCGCCAGCAGCTCCGAGTCACGGTCCTACAATGAGCAGTTCTTC. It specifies CASSSESRSYNEQFF.